This T cell receptor beta chain was recovered during a study of blood T cell repertoires in COVID-19 (dated by TCRdb to 2018 to 2021). The study in broad terms: Samples covering the acute and convalescent phases of COVID-19 were provided by collaborators in the United States, Italy and Spain. The dataset comprised deeply sampled blood TCRbeta repertoires from subjects exposed to, actively infected with, or recovered from COVID-19. Nearly every sample came with metadata listing a de-identified subject ID, COVID-19 status, age in years and sex. The prospective study material was composed of cDNA or gDNA derived from T cells, B-cell-depleted T cells, or PBMCs. Samples were obtained from the ongoing ImmuneRACE study (first 160 participants) and from over 1,000 subjects provided by 6 global collaborators. Where available, HLA class I and class II types were obtained from metadata supplied by the sample provider rather than from assay-based typing. A freely available public database, intended as a resource for researchers studying the immune response to SARS-CoV-2, is where the repertoires were released. Results the study describes overall, beyond this receptor: How much clinical and demographic metadata was included differed by source and by participant, and the metadata was provided uncurated.

This clone was picked up a small number of times. It has no known antigen specificity. No base qualities exist here, and no much larger clone lies one base off it. TCRbeta CDR3 regions were amplified from genomic DNA using the immunoSEQ Assay, a bias-controlled multiplex PCR. As for the original processing: The number of nucleated cells in each sample was estimated by amplification of reference gene primers within the assay. To quantify the absolute abundance of each unique TCRbeta CDR3 rearrangement, sequence reads were collapsed and filtered. For each sample, productive Simpson clonality was calculated as the square root of Simpson's diversity index across productive rearrangements. TCRdb limited this immuneACCESS table to in-frame rearrangements with V and J called. A share of clones is missing; checked studies link under half to unresolved V genes, and the rest is unexplained. That table supplies the V and J calls and clone size; D and trimming were determined from the DNA. The sample data list approximately 380,000 clones, and more than 70% of these were observed just once. More than 1% of the sample lies in the top ten.

Enrolling through a virtual design, the prospective study's participants ranged in age from roughly 18 to 90 years and lived across more than 20 United States geographic areas. In the prospective study, participants were assigned to cohorts based on the clinical history participants reported in a screening survey and a study questionnaire. Recovered participants in ImmuneRACE Cohort 3 were defined as having two consecutive negative NP/OP PCR tests, clearance from a healthcare professional, or resolution of symptoms. Mobile phlebotomists in the prospective study collected whole blood, serum and a nasopharyngeal or oropharyngeal swab from every participant. Additional blood draws and questionnaires over an approximately two-month period could optionally be provided by prospective study participants. Before DNA extraction, prospective study blood samples were shipped either frozen or at room temperature.

As encoded in the germline V gene, CDR1 is MRHNA while CDR2 is SNTAGT. The junction shows trimming of 4 bases on V and 5 bases on J, and the gene matches do not reach 4 bases of it. Counted from cysteine to phenylalanine, this CDR3 has 14 amino acids. Only CDR3 DNA remains: 42 bases, in frame from the first base. The sequence is built from TRBV6-4 and TRBJ1-5, and 8 junctional nucleotides match TRBD1. Sequenced input: PBMCs or T cells enriched from blood (not recorded which). This clonotype originated in a woman aged 18-29 years who had recovered from COVID-19. The DNA sequence reads TGTGCCAGCAGTGCGACAGGGGAGCATCAGCCCCAGCATTTT. Its translation is CASSATGEHQPQHF.